Below are 32 T cell receptor beta chains sequenced from a single sample in a study of CD8+CD57+ T cells in acquired aplastic anemia. Profiling that covered TCR beta VDJ and CDR3 relied on genomic DNA as its template. Each CDR3 protein gets one entry after TCRdb re-called the reads with MiXCR. The sample holds under 200,000 distinct CDR3 sequences, around 48% seen once. By flow cytometry, patients selected for sequencing had shown an expansion of CD8+CD57+ cells. The sample comprised sorted CD4+, CD8+, or CD8+CD57+ T cells (not recorded which) from PBMCs. The receptor set was obtained from a human donor with aplastic anemia.

This clonotype was seen ten or more times. The J gene is TRBJ2-7, the V gene TRBV7-6; D uncertain. V was cut by 0 bases and J by 4 bases, with 7 bases left in between. This CDR3 is built from 13 residues. Germline loops: CDR1 SGHVS, CDR2 FNYEAQ. CDR3 sequence reads: CASSLASAYEQYF. The DNA of the CDR3 is TGTGCCAGCAGCTTAGCTTCTGCGTACGAGCAGTACTTC.

The CDR3 coding sequence is TGTGCCAGCAGCCCCCAGCGGGGGAGTACCGGGGAGCTGTTTTTT. This gives the protein CASSPQRGSTGELFF. J is TRBJ2-2 and V is TRBV7-3; 8 positions match TRBD2. Germline V gene sequence: CDR1 SGHTA, CDR2 FQGTGA. Germline trimming cut 5 bases from V and 5 bases from J; bases unmatched to any gene: 7. This CDR3 spans 15 amino acids.

This chain links TRBV20-1 with TRBJ2-5, with 8 bases matching TRBD2. Germline V gives CDR1 DFQATT, CDR2 SNEGSKA (reference sequence). The CDR3 consists of 13 residues. Trimming removed 6 bases from V and 5 bases from J; junction bases left unmatched: 8. The CDR3 spells CSAHIAGYETQYF. In nucleotides, the CDR3 is TGCAGTGCCCATATAGCGGGATACGAGACCCAGTACTTC.

This clonotype was detected ten times or more. The chain uses TRBV6-1 and TRBJ2-3; D might be TRBD2 (6 bases). The CDR3 covers 15 residues. Trimming removed 2 bases at V and 6 bases at J, with 15 bases between. From germline, CDR1 is MNHNS and CDR2 SASEGT. CDR3 bases: TGTGCCAGCAGTGAAAGTCCGACTAGTTCGGATACGCAGTATTTT. Its translation is CASSESPTSSDTQYF.

The V and J genes are TRBV2 and TRBJ2-5; 7 nucleotides line up with TRBD1. This CDR3 comprises 14 residues. With 3 bases clipped from V and 4 bases from J, the junction kept 5 bases outside the gene matches. CDR1 is SNHLY, CDR2 FYNNEI, per germline. This chain's CDR3 is CASSETGKGETQYF. DNA of the CDR3: TGTGCCAGCAGTGAGACAGGGAAGGGAGAGACCCAGTACTTC.

This clonotype was recorded a few times. The chain links TRBV20-1 to TRBJ1-3, with D possibly TRBD1 on 5 matching bases. The CDR3 is 12 residues long. With 5 bases removed from V and 4 bases from J, the gap between germline ends came to 9 bases. Germline V CDR1 and CDR2: DFQATT, SNEGSKA (reference sequence). CDR3 in DNA: TGCAGTGCTGGGGGGAACGGAAACACCATATATTTT. Its translation is CSAGGNGNTIYF.

This clonotype has only a few counts. The chain is built from TRBV28 and TRBJ2-5; 9 bases agree with TRBD2. With 6 bases clipped from V and 0 bases from J, the junction kept 8 bases outside the gene matches. The CDR3 sequence is 16 residues long. CDR1 is MDHEN and CDR2 is SYDVKM in the germline V gene. The CDR3 spells CASSSRLAVYQETQYF. The CDR3 DNA reads as TGTGCCAGCAGCTCCAGACTAGCGGTTTACCAAGAGACCCAGTACTTC.

This chain connects TRBV2 to TRBJ2-1; D is undetermined. CDR3 length: 13 amino acids. Looked up from germline, CDR1 is SNHLY and CDR2 is FYNNEI. With 2 bases removed from V and 3 bases from J, the gap between germline ends came to 5 bases. The DNA of the CDR3 is TGTGCCAGCAGTGAACTGGGCTACAATGAGCAGTTCTTC. Protein: CASSELGYNEQFF.

This clonotype has ten or more counts. The chain couples TRBV18 to TRBJ1-5; weak D call: TRBD1 (5 bases). CDR3 length: 13 residues. Germline V gene sequence: CDR1 KGHSH, CDR2 LQKENI. Trimming cost V 4 bases and J 5 bases, with 9 bases left between them. The CDR3 sequence: CASSRDRDQPQHF. For the CDR3, the DNA is TGTGCCAGCTCACGGGACCGAGATCAGCCCCAGCATTTT. Supplemented by reference TRBV18 and TRBJ1-5, the full variable domain reads NAGVMQNPRHLVRRRGQEARLRCSPMKGHSHVYWYRQLPEEGLKFMVYLQKENIIDESGMPKERFSAEFPKEGPSILRIQQVVRGDSAAYFCASSRDRDQPQHFGDGTRLSIL.

This clonotype was seen many times. The chain links TRBV7-2 to TRBJ1-6, with D hard to call. Trimming shortened V by 2 bases and J by 3 bases, and 11 bases separated the two germline ends. This CDR3 region has 16 residues. Germline CDR1 is SGHTA and CDR2 is FQGNSA. The CDR3 nucleotides read TGTGCCAGCAGCTTAAAGGCGGACTTCTATAATTCACCCCTCCACTTT. It codes for CASSLKADFYNSPLHF.

This clonotype was seen ten or more times. This rearrangement joins TRBV2 to TRBJ1-2, with D unresolved. Germline V gene data show CDR1 as SNHLY and CDR2 as FYNNEI. Trimming pared 8 bases from V and 4 bases from J, leaving 11 bases between. This CDR3 has 12 amino acids. The CDR3: CASWADGYGYTF. The CDR3 bases are TGTGCCAGCTGGGCCGATGGCTATGGCTACACCTTC.

This chain uses TRBV19 with TRBJ2-5; 8 bases agree with TRBD1. CDR3 length: 15 residues. V lost 5 bases to trimming and J lost 2 bases; unmatched junction nucleotides: 7. Germline CDR1 and CDR2: LNHDA and SQIVND (reference sequence). The CDR3 DNA sequence: TGTGCCAGTAGTTCTACCGGGACAGGACAAGAGACCCAGTACTTC. It specifies CASSSTGTGQETQYF.

This clonotype was counted many times. V and J are TRBV2 and TRBJ2-5, with TRBD2 as a possible D gene (5 bases). The V end was cut by 8 bases, the J end by 5 bases, with 15 bases between. The CDR3 is 13 amino acids. Germline V gene sequence: CDR1 SNHLY, CDR2 FYNNEI. The CDR3 loop reads CASRYAGGETQYF. CDR3 coding DNA: TGTGCCAGCCGGTATGCCGGCGGGGAGACCCAGTACTTC.

This clonotype occurred a few times. The chain joins TRBV19 to TRBJ1-3, with 7 bases lining up with TRBD1. This CDR3 is 14 amino acids long. Trimming at V came to 5 bases and at J to 4 bases, leaving 5 bases not matched to a gene. CDR1 is LNHDA, CDR2 SQIVND, per germline (reference sequence). Here the CDR3 DNA reads TGTGCCAGTAGTCGGCAGGGGGAAGGAAACACCATATATTTT. Its protein product is CASSRQGEGNTIYF.

The genes are TRBV6-5 and TRBJ1-6; no definite D call. The CDR3 loop spans 15 amino acids. Looked up from germline, CDR1 is MNHEY and CDR2 is SVGAGI. V lost 2 bases to trimming and J lost 7 bases, with 12 bases between them. CDR3 loop: CASSYVVQANSPLHF. The CDR3 DNA follows: TGTGCCAGCAGTTACGTGGTGCAGGCAAATTCACCCCTCCACTTT.

The table lists this clonotype with a few counts. This rearrangement joins TRBV20-1 to TRBJ1-2; 9 bases align to TRBD1. This CDR3 is built from 11 residues. CDR1 is DFQATT, CDR2 SNEGSKA, per germline (reference sequence). Trimming at V came to 3 bases and at J to 7 bases, leaving 0 bases not matched to a gene. The CDR3 loop is CSARTGGGYTF. CDR3 coding DNA: TGCAGTGCTAGGACAGGGGGTGGCTACACCTTC.

In this sample, this clonotype turned up a few times. The chain joins TRBV15 to TRBJ2-5, with D possibly matching TRBD1 (6 bases). V was cut by 0 bases and J by 1 base, with 9 bases left in between. This CDR3 contains 15 residues. In germline, CDR1 is LNHNV, CDR2 YYDKDF (reference sequence). CDR3 sequence: CATSRDRGGQETQYF. The CDR3 region has the DNA TGTGCCACCAGCAGAGACAGGGGTGGCCAAGAGACCCAGTACTTC.

J is TRBJ2-7 and V is TRBV18; TRBD1 matches at 7 bases. CDR3 size: 14 residues. Trimming removed 0 bases from V and 3 bases from J; junction bases left unmatched: 2. The germline CDR1 and CDR2 sequences are KGHSH and LQKENI. CDR3 DNA sequence: TGTGCCAGCTCACCACCGGGACAGAACTACGAGCAGTACTTC. Protein sequence: CASSPPGQNYEQYF.

V gene TRBV7-7 combines with J gene TRBJ1-1, with D possibly matching TRBD1 (5 bases). The CDR3 extends over 15 amino acids. Looked up from germline, CDR1 is SSHAT and CDR2 is FNYEAQ (reference sequence). The DNA of the CDR3 is TGTGCTAGCCGTTGCCAAAGCGGGGCCGGCAGTTCGACTTTCTTT. This sequence encodes CASRCQSGAGSSTFF.

This rearrangement joins TRBV10-2 to TRBJ2-7; 10 bases are a match to TRBD2. J lost 3 bases, V lost 7 bases, and 12 bases had no gene match. The CDR3 sequence is 16 residues long. Per germline, CDR1 WSHSY and CDR2 SAAADI. The CDR3 DNA follows: TGCGCCAGCAAAGGGGACCCAGCGGGGGGGCGCTACGAGCAGTACTTC. Amino acid sequence: CASKGDPAGGRYEQYF.

The gene calls are TRBV25-1 and TRBJ1-4; 8 nucleotides align to TRBD1. V dropped 4 bases and J dropped 3; count of bases not matched to a gene: 1. The CDR3 has 14 residues. The germline V gene has CDR1 MGHDK and CDR2 SYGVNS. CDR3 coding DNA: TGTGCCAGCAGTGGACAGGGGCCTAATGAAAAACTGTTTTTT. Translated, it gives CASSGQGPNEKLFF. The whole variable domain, remainder taken from reference TRBV25-1 and TRBJ1-4, is EADIYQTPRYLVIGTGKKITLECSQTMGHDKMYWYQQDPGMELHLIHYSYGVNSTEKGDLSSESTVSRIRTEHFPLTLESARPSHTSQYLCASSGQGPNEKLFFGSGTQLSVL.

The rearrangement links TRBV20-1 to TRBJ2-5; no firm D call. This CDR3 is 15 amino acids long. Germline values: CDR1 DFQATT, CDR2 SNEGSKA (reference sequence). The germline V and J ends were trimmed by 5 bases and 2 bases, with 18 bases remaining between them. CDR3 loop: CSAYKAMAEQETQYF. CDR3 DNA sequence: TGCAGTGCTTACAAAGCGATGGCGGAGCAAGAGACCCAGTACTTC.

The chain uses TRBV7-6 and TRBJ2-1; D perhaps matches TRBD2 (5 bases). Trimming stripped 0 bases from V and 7 bases from J, with 16 bases between. This CDR3 is 16 amino acids long. CDR1 is SGHVS and CDR2 is FNYEAQ in the germline V gene. As DNA, the CDR3 is TGTGCCAGCAGCTTAGCCCAAGCTGGCGCGGGTAATGAGCAGTTCTTC. Protein: CASSLAQAGAGNEQFF.

This chain uses TRBV29-1 with TRBJ2-7; the match to TRBD2 covers 11 bases. From germline, CDR1 is SQVTM and CDR2 ANQGSEA. V lost 6 bases, J lost 0 bases, and 7 bases stayed unmatched. This CDR3 is 15 amino acids long. In nucleotides, the CDR3 is TGCAGCGTCGATGCTACTAGCGGGAGCTCCTACGAGCAGTACTTC. Protein sequence: CSVDATSGSSYEQYF.

This clonotype came up many times. The genes are TRBV12-3 or TRBV12-4 and TRBJ1-1; D is unclear. This CDR3 comprises 14 residues. V gave up 2 bases and J gave up 2 bases, with 9 bases separating them. This CDR3 is CASSLSGINTEAFF. CDR3 DNA sequence: TGTGCCAGCAGTTTATCCGGAATCAACACTGAAGCTTTCTTT.

This chain links TRBV2 with TRBJ2-1; TRBD1 matches at 9 bases. V shed 7 bases and J 0 bases; nucleotides not matched to a gene: 7. Germline V gives CDR1 SNHLY, CDR2 FYNNEI. This CDR3 is 16 amino acids long. The chain's CDR3 is CASTSPGQGSYNEQFF. In DNA form, the CDR3 reads TGTGCCAGCACCTCCCCGGGACAGGGCTCCTACAATGAGCAGTTCTTC.

This rearrangement joins TRBV20-1 to TRBJ2-7; D gene ambiguous. Trimming cost V 2 bases and J 3 bases, with 14 bases left between them. This CDR3 is built from 14 residues. Germline CDR1 reads DFQATT; CDR2 reads SNEGSKA (reference sequence). This CDR3 reads CSARNRSGYYEQYF. As DNA, the CDR3 is TGCAGTGCTAGAAATCGGTCAGGATACTACGAGCAGTACTTC.

This clonotype was picked up many times. The chain combines TRBV5-5 with TRBJ1-1, with TRBD1 matching over 8 bases. This CDR3 comprises 16 residues. Trimming at V came to 0 bases and at J to 0 bases, leaving 4 bases not matched to a gene. Germline V lookup: CDR1 SGHKS, CDR2 YYEKEE (reference sequence). The CDR3 DNA reads as TGTGCCAGCAGCTTGGCCGGGACAGGTATGAACACTGAAGCTTTCTTT. Translated: CASSLAGTGMNTEAFF.

This clonotype came up many times. The V gene is TRBV4-2, the J gene TRBJ2-4, with D possibly matching TRBD2 (6 bases). Looked up from germline, CDR1 is LGHNA and CDR2 is YNFKEQ. V lost 4 bases, J lost 0 bases, and 19 bases lay in between. The length of the CDR3 is 18 residues. This CDR3 reads CASSPKRALVGAKNIQYF. The CDR3 DNA is TGTGCCAGCAGCCCAAAGCGGGCCCTTGTCGGAGCCAAAAACATTCAGTACTTC.

This chain joins TRBV7-9 and TRBJ2-7; possible D gene TRBD2, 5 bases. Trimming stripped 8 bases from V and 3 bases from J, with 14 bases between. The CDR3 is 13 residues long. Germline V gene data show CDR1 as SEHNR and CDR2 as FQNEAQ (reference sequence). CDR3 region: CASDQEDLYEQYF. As DNA, the CDR3 is TGTGCCAGCGACCAGGAGGACCTCTACGAGCAGTACTTC.

The chain uses TRBV7-2 and TRBJ1-6; no reliable D call. Germline V gives CDR1 SGHTA, CDR2 FQGNSA. The CDR3 runs 14 residues. Trimming stripped 6 bases from V and 3 bases from J, with 9 bases between. As DNA, the CDR3 is TGTGCCAGCAGTGGGGAGGGCTATAATTCACCCCTCCACTTT. It codes for CASSGEGYNSPLHF. Full variable domain (rest looked up from reference TRBV7-2 and TRBJ1-6): GAGVSQSPSNKVTEKGKDVELRCDPISGHTALYWYRQSLGQGLEFLIYFQGNSAPDKSGLPSDRFSAERTGGSVSTLTIQRTQQEDSAVYLCASSGEGYNSPLHFGNGTRLTVT.

This clonotype occurred a few times. The chain couples TRBV2 to TRBJ2-3; D gene uncertain. Germline CDR1 SNHLY, CDR2 FYNNEI. The V and J ends lost 5 bases and 2 bases respectively, with 11 bases between them. The CDR3 runs 14 residues. Here the CDR3 DNA reads TGTGCCAGCAGTTTCGTGTCGGCCACAGATACGCAGTATTTT. Its translation: CASSFVSATDTQYF.